This passage covers 5 T cell receptor beta chains from one sample sequenced in a study of T cells in Graves' hyperthyroidism and ophthalmopathy. Authors of the study amplified TCR beta CDR3 regions from RNA transcripts. TCR CDR3 underwent first-round RT-PCR with the HTBI primer set. MiXCR, applied by TCRdb to the multiplex PCR reads, yields one record per CDR3 protein. The sample consists of hundreds of thousands of distinct CDR3 sequences, over 15% of them appearing once. The specimen was blood. These receptors were collected from a woman aged 18-29 years with Graves' ophthalmopathy.

This clonotype was counted ten times or more. The gene calls are TRBV20-1 and TRBJ1-1; D may be TRBD1 (5 bases). V lost 6 bases to trimming and J lost 2 bases, with 25 bases between them. Germline-derived CDR1 and CDR2 are DFQATT and SNEGSKA (reference sequence). This CDR3 comprises 17 residues. CDR3: CSAPRSRGREGNTEAFF. In nucleotides, the CDR3 is TGCAGTGCCCCTCGGTCTAGGGGCAGAGAGGGAAACACTGAAGCTTTCTTT.

This clonotype has more than one count but fewer than ten. V gene TRBV4-3 combines with J gene TRBJ2-3, with unresolved D. Germline V CDR1 and CDR2: LGHNA, YSLEER. Trimming cost V 4 bases and J 4 bases, with 15 bases left between them. CDR3 length: 15 residues. CDR3 nucleotide sequence: TGCGCCAGCAGCCTCCTAAAGTGGAAGTCAGATACGCAGTATTTT. Encoded protein: CASSLLKWKSDTQYF.

The chain couples TRBV6-1 to TRBJ1-1, with TRBD1 as a possible D gene (6 bases). CDR1 and CDR2 from the germline V gene are MNHNS and SASEGT. The CDR3 loop spans 16 amino acids. With 7 bases removed from V and 3 bases from J, the gap between germline ends came to 21 bases. Written as DNA, the CDR3 is TGTGCCAGCACTCAAGAGGGGGGGGGCGCTGACACTGAAGCTTTCTTT. This sequence encodes CASTQEGGGADTEAFF.

Many counts were recorded for this clonotype. The CDR3 spells CASSPIVGWGDTQYF. The CDR3 DNA is TGTGCCAGCAGCCCCATAGTAGGGTGGGGAGATACGCAGTATTTT. The gene calls are TRBV11-2 and TRBJ2-3; D gene uncertain. Trimming stripped 5 bases from V and 5 bases from J, with 17 bases between. Per the germline V gene, CDR1 is SGHAT and CDR2 is FQNNGV. This CDR3 is built from 15 residues. Together with reference TRBV11-2 and TRBJ2-3, the CDR3 gives the full variable domain: EAGVAQSPRYKIIEKRQSVAFWCNPISGHATLYWYQQILGQGPKLLIQFQNNGVVDDSQLPKDRFSAERLKGVDSTLKIQPAKLEDSAVYLCASSPIVGWGDTQYFGPGTRLTVL.

This clonotype was detected only a few times. J is TRBJ1-2 and V is TRBV7-9; D unresolved. The germline V gene has CDR1 SEHNR and CDR2 FQNEAQ (reference sequence). The V gene lost 1 base and the J gene lost 14 bases, with 11 bases spanning the gap. The CDR3 covers 11 residues. CDR3 nucleotides: TGTGCCAGCAGCTTAGGGCTCCAGGAGACCTTC. It yields the protein CASSLGLQETF.